This T cell receptor (beta chain) was sequenced in a study of cytomegalovirus exposure and HLA in healthy donors. TCRdb's copy holds only in-frame clones and misses some; the assay was immunoSEQ multiplex PCR. Among around 120,000 clones listed, about 83% were seen once. The CDR3 has 15 residues. V was trimmed by 2 bases and J by 3 bases, leaving 14 bases between them. The germline V gene has CDR1 MNHNS and CDR2 SASEGT. Study-wide results and limits: Cytomegalovirus-associated status was assigned to about 160 TCR beta chains. Reported results showed that the classifier diagnosed cytomegalovirus status with high specificity and sensitivity.

About this clone itself: What it recognizes is unknown.

The sequenced sample was PBMCs. The receptor was derived from a man younger than 30 in good health and CMV-seronegative. The V gene is TRBV6-1, the J gene TRBJ2-7; D is perhaps TRBD2 (5 bases). CDR3 sequence: CASSESRVGFYEQYF. The CDR3 DNA reads TGTGCCAGCAGTGAATCGAGGGTAGGTTTCTACGAGCAGTACTTC.